This T cell receptor beta chain was obtained from a study of shared clonotypes between healthy human individuals. The study's findings and limits: Larger estimated richness was generally recorded for naive subsets relative to memory subsets.

TCRdb's table, derived via immunoSEQ multiplex PCR, lists solely in-frame clones and lacks some. This sample carries 1.6 million or so clones, just under 99% of them seen once, and the ten largest clones take about 0.34%. The V gene lost 1 base and the J gene lost 7 bases, with 14 bases spanning the gap. CDR1 is SGHRS, CDR2 YFSETQ, per germline. The CDR3 is made up of 14 amino acids. As to this clone: Antigen specificity is unknown.

Sequencing used naive CD4+ T cells sorted from blood. Subset specified: CD45RA+ positively selected. The source is a man between 25 and 39 years old in good health. The J gene is TRBJ2-5, the V gene TRBV5-1; D unresolved. CDR3 protein: CASSLNGQQSTQYF. The CDR3 DNA is TGCGCCAGCAGCTTGAATGGTCAACAGTCGACCCAGTACTTC.